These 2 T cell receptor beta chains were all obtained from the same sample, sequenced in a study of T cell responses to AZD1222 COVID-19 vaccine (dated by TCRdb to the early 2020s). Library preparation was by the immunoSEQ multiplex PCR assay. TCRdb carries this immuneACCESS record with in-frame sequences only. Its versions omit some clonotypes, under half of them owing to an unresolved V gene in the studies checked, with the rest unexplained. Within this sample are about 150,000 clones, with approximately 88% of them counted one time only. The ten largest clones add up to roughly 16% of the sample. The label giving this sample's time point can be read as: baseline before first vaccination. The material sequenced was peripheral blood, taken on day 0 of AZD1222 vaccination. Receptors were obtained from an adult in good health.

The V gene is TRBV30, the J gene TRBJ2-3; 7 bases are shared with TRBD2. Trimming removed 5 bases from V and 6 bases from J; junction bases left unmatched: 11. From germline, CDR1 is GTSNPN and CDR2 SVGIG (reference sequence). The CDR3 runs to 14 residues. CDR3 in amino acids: CAWGVGREPDTQYF. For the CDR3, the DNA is TGTGCCTGGGGAGTGGGGAGGGAACCCGATACGCAGTATTTT.

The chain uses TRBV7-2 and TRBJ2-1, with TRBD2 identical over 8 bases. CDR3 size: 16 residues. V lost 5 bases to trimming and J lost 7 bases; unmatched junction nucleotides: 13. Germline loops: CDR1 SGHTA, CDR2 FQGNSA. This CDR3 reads CASSPPGTRGGNEQFF. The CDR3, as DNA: TGTGCCAGCAGCCCTCCCGGGACTAGGGGTGGTAATGAGCAGTTCTTC. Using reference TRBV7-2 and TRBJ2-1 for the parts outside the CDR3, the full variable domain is GAGVSQSPSNKVTEKGKDVELRCDPISGHTALYWYRQSLGQGLEFLIYFQGNSAPDKSGLPSDRFSAERTGGSVSTLTIQRTQQEDSAVYLCASSPPGTRGGNEQFFGPGTRLTVL.